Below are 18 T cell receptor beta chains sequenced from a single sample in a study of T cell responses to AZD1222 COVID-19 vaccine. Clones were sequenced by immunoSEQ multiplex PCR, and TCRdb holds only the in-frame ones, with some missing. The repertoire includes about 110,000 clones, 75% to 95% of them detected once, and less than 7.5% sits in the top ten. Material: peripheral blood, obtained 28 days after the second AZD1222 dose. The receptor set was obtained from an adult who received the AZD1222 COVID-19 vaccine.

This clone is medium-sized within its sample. For the CDR3, the DNA is TGTGCCAGTAGTATACAAGGCAATTCACCCCTCCACTTT. Residues: CASSIQGNSPLHF. The chain combines TRBV19 with TRBJ1-6, with D unclear. CDR1 is LNHDA and CDR2 is SQIVND in the germline V gene (reference sequence). V was trimmed by 2 bases and J by 7 bases, leaving 6 bases between them. CDR3 length: 13 residues.

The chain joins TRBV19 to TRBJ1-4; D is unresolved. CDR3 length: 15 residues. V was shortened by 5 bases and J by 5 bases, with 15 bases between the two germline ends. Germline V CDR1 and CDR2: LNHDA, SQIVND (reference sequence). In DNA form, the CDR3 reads TGTGCCAGTAGTTTCCCGACACCTCCGAATGAAAAACTGTTTTTT. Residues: CASSFPTPPNEKLFF. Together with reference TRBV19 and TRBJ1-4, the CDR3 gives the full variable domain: DGGITQSPKYLFRKEGQNVTLSCEQNLNHDAMYWYRQDPGQGLRLIYYSQIVNDFQKGDIAEGYSVSREKKESFPLTVTSAQKNPTAFYLCASSFPTPPNEKLFFGSGTQLSVL.

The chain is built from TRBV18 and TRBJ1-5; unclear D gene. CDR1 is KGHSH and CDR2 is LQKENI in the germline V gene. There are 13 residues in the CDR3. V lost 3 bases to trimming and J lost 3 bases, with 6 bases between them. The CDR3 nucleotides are TGTGCCAGCTCACCCGGTAACAATCAGCCCCAGCATTTT. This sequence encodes CASSPGNNQPQHF.

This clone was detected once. The chain's CDR3 is CASSLGTGRVFF. In DNA form, the CDR3 reads TGTGCCAGCAGCCTTGGGACAGGGAGGGTGTTTTTT. V is TRBV13 and J is TRBJ2-2; 9 nucleotides align to TRBD1. The CDR3 loop spans 12 amino acids. V was pared by 5 bases and J by 15 bases, with 7 bases of the junction left unmatched. Germline-derived CDR1 and CDR2 are PRHDT and FYEKMQ (reference sequence).

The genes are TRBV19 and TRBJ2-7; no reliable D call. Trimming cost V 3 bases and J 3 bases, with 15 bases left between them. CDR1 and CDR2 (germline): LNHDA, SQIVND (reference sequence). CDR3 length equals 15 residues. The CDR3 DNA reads TGTGCCAGTAGTATTTTGTGGCAAAGTGGCTACGAGCAGTACTTC. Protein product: CASSILWQSGYEQYF.

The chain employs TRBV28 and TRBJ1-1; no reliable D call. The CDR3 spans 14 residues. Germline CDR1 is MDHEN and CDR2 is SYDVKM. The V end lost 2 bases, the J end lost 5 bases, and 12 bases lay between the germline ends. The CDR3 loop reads CASSLRRMVTEAFF. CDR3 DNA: TGTGCCAGCAGTTTAAGGAGGATGGTAACTGAAGCTTTCTTT.

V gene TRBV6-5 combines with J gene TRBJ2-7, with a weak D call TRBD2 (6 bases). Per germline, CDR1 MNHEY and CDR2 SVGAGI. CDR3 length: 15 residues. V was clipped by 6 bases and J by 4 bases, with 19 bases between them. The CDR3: CASRIGTSGTYEQYF. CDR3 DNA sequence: TGTGCCAGCAGAATCGGGACTTCGGGGACGTACGAGCAGTACTTC.

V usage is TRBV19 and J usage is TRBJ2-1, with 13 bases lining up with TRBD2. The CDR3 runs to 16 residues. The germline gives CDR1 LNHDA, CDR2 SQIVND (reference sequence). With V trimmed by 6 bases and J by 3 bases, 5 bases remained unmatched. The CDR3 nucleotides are TGTGCCAGTAGCCCGGGACTAGCGGGACTCTACAATGAGCAGTTCTTC. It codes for CASSPGLAGLYNEQFF.

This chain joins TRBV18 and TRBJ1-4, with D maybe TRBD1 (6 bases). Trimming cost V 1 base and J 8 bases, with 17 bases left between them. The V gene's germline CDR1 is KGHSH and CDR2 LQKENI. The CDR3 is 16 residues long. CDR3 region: CASSPQQGSTVEKLFF. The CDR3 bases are TGTGCCAGCTCACCACAACAGGGATCCACGGTCGAAAAACTGTTTTTT.

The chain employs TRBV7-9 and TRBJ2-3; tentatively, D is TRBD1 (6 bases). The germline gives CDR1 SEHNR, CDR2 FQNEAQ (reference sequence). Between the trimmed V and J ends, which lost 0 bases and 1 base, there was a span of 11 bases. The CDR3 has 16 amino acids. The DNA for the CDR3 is TGTGCCAGCAGCTTAGCGGGGGCAGTCGGCACAGATACGCAGTATTTT. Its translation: CASSLAGAVGTDTQYF.

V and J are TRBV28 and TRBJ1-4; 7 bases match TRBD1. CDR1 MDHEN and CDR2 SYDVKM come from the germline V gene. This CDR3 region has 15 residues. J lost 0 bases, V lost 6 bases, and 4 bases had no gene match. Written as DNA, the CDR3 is TGTGCCAGCAGGTTGGGGACAGCAACTAATGAAAAACTGTTTTTT. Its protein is CASRLGTATNEKLFF.

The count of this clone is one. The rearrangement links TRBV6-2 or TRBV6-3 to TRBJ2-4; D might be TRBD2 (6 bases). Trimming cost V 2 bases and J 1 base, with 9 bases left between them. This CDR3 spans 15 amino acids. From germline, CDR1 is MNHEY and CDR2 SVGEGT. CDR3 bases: TGTGCCAGCAGTTACGGGGGGATGGCCAAAAACATTCAGTACTTC. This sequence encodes CASSYGGMAKNIQYF.

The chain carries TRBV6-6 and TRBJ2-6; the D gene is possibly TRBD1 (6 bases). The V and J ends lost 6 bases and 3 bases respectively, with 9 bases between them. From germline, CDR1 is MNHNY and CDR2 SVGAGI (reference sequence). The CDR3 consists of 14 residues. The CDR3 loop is CASRQGGGANVLTF. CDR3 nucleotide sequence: TGTGCCAGCAGACAGGGCGGTGGGGCCAACGTCCTGACTTTC.

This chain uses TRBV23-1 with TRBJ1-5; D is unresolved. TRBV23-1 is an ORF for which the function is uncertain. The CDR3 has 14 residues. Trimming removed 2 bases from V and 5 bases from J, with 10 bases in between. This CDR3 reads CASSQVDTYQPQHF. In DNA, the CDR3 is TGCGCCAGCAGTCAAGTTGACACCTATCAGCCCCAGCATTTT.

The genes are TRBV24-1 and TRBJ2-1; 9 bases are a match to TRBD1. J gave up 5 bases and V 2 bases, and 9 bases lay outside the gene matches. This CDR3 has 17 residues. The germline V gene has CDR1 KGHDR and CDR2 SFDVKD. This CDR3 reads CATSDSPGQGEDNEQFF. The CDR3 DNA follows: TGTGCCACCAGTGATTCCCCGGGACAGGGTGAAGACAATGAGCAGTTCTTC.

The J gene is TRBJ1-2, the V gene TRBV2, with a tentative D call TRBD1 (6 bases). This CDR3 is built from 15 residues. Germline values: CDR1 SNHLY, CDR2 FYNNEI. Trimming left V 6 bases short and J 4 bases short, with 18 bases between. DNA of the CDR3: TGTGCCAGCAGCGTCCACCAGGACAGCCTCTATGGCTACACCTTC. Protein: CASSVHQDSLYGYTF.

Here the CDR3 DNA reads TGTGCCAGCAGTGCCTATGGGTCCAGATATGGCTACACCTTC. Its translation: CASSAYGSRYGYTF. The chain carries TRBV6-2 or TRBV6-3 and TRBJ1-2; D is uncertain. V lost 5 bases to trimming and J lost 5 bases, with 15 bases between them. Germline CDR1 reads MNHEY; CDR2 reads SVGEGT. The CDR3 sequence is 14 residues long.

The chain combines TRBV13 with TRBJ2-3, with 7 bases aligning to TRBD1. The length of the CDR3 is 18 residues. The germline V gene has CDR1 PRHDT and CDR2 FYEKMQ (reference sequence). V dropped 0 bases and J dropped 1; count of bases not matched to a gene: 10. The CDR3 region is CASSLGPLGTEGTDTQYF. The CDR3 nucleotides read TGTGCCAGCAGCTTAGGGCCTTTGGGGACAGAAGGCACAGATACGCAGTATTTT.